The 5 T cell receptor beta chains listed next were all sequenced from one sample in a study of multiple sclerosis patients with progressive multifocal leukoencephalopathy. Only in-frame clones appear in the TCRdb table, and some are missing; sequencing was by immunoSEQ multiplex PCR. This sample has 29,000 or so clones, with around nine tenths found just once. As for time point: roughly 6 months of natalizumab therapy. The sample was PBMCs, taken from a patient treated with natalizumab. These receptors all come from a human donor with multiple sclerosis.

The chain joins TRBV30 to TRBJ1-2; the D gene is possibly TRBD1 (6 bases). The CDR3 spans 16 residues. Trimming took 5 bases from V and 7 from J, leaving 26 bases between them. Germline V gene lookup returns CDR1 GTSNPN and CDR2 SVGIG (reference sequence). CDR3: CAWGPGTTGGNGGYTF. The CDR3 DNA is TGTGCCTGGGGCCCGGGAACAACGGGGGGCAATGGTGGCTACACCTTC.

The chain combines TRBV28 with TRBJ1-2, with D uncertain. The length of the CDR3 is 14 residues. Trimming shortened V by 2 bases and J by 4 bases, and 11 bases separated the two germline ends. Germline assignment: CDR1 MDHEN and CDR2 SYDVKM. The CDR3 coding sequence is TGTGCCAGCAGTTTAGAGGTGGCAGTCTATGGCTACACCTTC. It encodes CASSLEVAVYGYTF.

The chain carries TRBV5-6 and TRBJ1-5; tentatively, D is TRBD1 (5 bases). The germline V gene has CDR1 SGHDT and CDR2 YYEEEE. V lost 3 bases and J lost 9, with 19 bases in between. The CDR3 extends over 15 amino acids. CDR3 loop: CASSSRDGLSWPQHF. CDR3 nucleotide sequence: TGTGCCAGCAGCTCCCGGGACGGCCTAAGCTGGCCCCAGCATTTT.

V is TRBV7-6 and J is TRBJ1-2; no definite D call. V was clipped by 1 base and J by 6 bases, with 12 bases between them. Germline CDR1 SGHVS, CDR2 FNYEAQ. This CDR3 contains 14 residues. The chain's CDR3 is CASSLGRGVDGYTF. CDR3 bases: TGTGCCAGCAGCTTAGGGCGGGGAGTGGATGGCTACACCTTC.

This chain uses TRBV18 with TRBJ2-1; the D is unclear. The CDR3 length is 13 residues. V gave up 2 bases and J gave up 8 bases, with 10 bases separating them. Germline loops: CDR1 KGHSH, CDR2 LQKENI. CDR3 nucleotide sequence: TGTGCCAGCTCACCATATCGCAAAGATGAGCAGTTCTTC. Translating it yields CASSPYRKDEQFF.